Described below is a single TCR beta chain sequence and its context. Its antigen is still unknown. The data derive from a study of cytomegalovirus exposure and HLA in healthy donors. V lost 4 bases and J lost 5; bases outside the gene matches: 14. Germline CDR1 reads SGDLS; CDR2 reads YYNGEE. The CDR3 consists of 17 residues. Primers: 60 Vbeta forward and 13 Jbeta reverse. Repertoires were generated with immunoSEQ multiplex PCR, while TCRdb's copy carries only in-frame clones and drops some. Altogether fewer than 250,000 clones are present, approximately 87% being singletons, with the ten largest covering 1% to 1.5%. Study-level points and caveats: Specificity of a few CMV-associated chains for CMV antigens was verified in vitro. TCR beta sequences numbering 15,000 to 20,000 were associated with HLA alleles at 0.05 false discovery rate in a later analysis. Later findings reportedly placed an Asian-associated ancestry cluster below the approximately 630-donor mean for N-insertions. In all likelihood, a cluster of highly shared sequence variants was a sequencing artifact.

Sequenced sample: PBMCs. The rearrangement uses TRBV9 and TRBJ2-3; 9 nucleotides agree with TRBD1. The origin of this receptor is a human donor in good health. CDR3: CASSPASGQGLVDTQYF. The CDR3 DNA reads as TGTGCCAGCAGCCCCGCGTCGGGACAGGGATTGGTAGATACGCAGTATTTT.